A selection of T cell receptor beta chains follows, all from one sample in a study of cytomegalovirus exposure and HLA in healthy donors. Repertoires were generated with immunoSEQ multiplex PCR, while TCRdb's copy carries only in-frame clones and drops some. The table lists roughly 110,000 clones, over 60% of them singletons. The sequencing sample was made of PBMCs. The receptor set was obtained from a male donor in good health and CMV-seronegative. The CDR3 runs from the conserved cysteine through the conserved F or W. A D gene is named only where the DNA matches it firmly. The size field is filled for only some rows; it gives once, few, many or a size class.

D	size	length	J	V	CDR3	DNA
TRBD2	.	15	TRBJ2-7	TRBV7-9	CASSFPGGGAYEQYF	TGTGCCAGCAGCTTCCCCGGCGGGGGAGCCTACGAGCAGTACTTC
TRBD2	.	16	TRBJ2-7	TRBV15	CATSRDLGGGAYEQYF	TGTGCCACCAGCAGAGATCTGGGCGGGGGGGCCTACGAGCAGTACTTC
TRBD2	.	14	TRBJ2-7	TRBV18	CASSPSVSGREQYF	TGTGCCAGCTCACCGAGTGTTAGCGGGCGCGAGCAGTACTTC
TRBD1	.	15	TRBJ2-3	TRBV6-1	CASSEGFGTGFGQYF	TGTGCCAGCAGTGAAGGATTCGGGACAGGGTTCGGGCAGTATTTT
.	.	13	TRBJ2-3	TRBV19	CAIQDSSADTQYF	TGTGCCATTCAAGACAGCAGCGCAGATACGCAGTATTTT
TRBD2	once	15	TRBJ2-7	TRBV9	CASSPSPRWGGEQYF	TGTGCCAGCAGCCCCTCCCCGAGGTGGGGGGGCGAGCAGTACTTC
.	.	14	TRBJ2-3	TRBV19	CASSMLVSTDTQYF	TGTGCCAGTAGTATGTTAGTCTCCACAGATACGCAGTATTTT
TRBD2	.	17	TRBJ2-7	TRBV2	CASIEGREPVGTYEQYF	TGTGCCAGCATAGAAGGGCGGGAGCCCGTTGGGACCTACGAGCAGTACTTC
.	.	15	TRBJ1-5	TRBV19	CASSSRSGGNQPQHF	TGTGCCAGTAGCTCTCGTTCAGGGGGCAATCAGCCCCAGCATTTT
TRBD1	.	15	TRBJ1-2	TRBV28	CASSLSGQGGWGYTF	TGTGCCAGCAGTTTATCGGGACAGGGAGGTTGGGGCTACACCTTC
.	.	12	TRBJ1-2	TRBV6-5	CASSTTGQGYTF	TGTGCCAGCAGTACCACAGGGCAAGGCTACACCTTC
TRBD2	once	15	TRBJ2-7	TRBV4-1	CASSQELAGAREQYF	TGCGCCAGCAGCCAGGAGCTAGCGGGAGCTCGTGAGCAGTACTTC
.	.	15	TRBJ1-1	TRBV5-1	CASSLDSAWNTEAFF	TGCGCCAGCAGCTTGGATTCCGCGTGGAACACTGAAGCTTTCTTT
.	few	14	TRBJ1-2	TRBV25-1	CASSLPFPQGGYTF	TGTGCCAGCAGCCTCCCTTTCCCTCAGGGGGGCTACACCTTC
TRBD2	.	16	TRBJ2-7	TRBV5-4	CASSFIAGGPGYEQYF	TGTGCCAGCAGCTTTATAGCGGGAGGGCCAGGCTACGAGCAGTACTTC
TRBD2	.	13	TRBJ2-7	TRBV7-3	CASSLAGVHEQYF	TGTGCCAGCAGCTTAGCGGGAGTTCACGAGCAGTACTTC
TRBD2	.	17	TRBJ2-1	TRBV5-4	CASSSPPRAGGYNEQFF	TGTGCCAGCAGCTCCCCTCCCAGGGCGGGAGGGTACAATGAGCAGTTCTTC
TRBD1	.	12	TRBJ2-7	TRBV29-1	CSVGRDSYEQYF	TGCAGCGTTGGCCGGGACAGCTACGAGCAGTACTTC
.	.	14	TRBJ1-2	TRBV27	CASKSPAGAAGYTF	TGTGCCAGCAAATCCCCCGCGGGGGCTGCTGGCTACACCTTC
TRBD1	.	15	TRBJ2-7	TRBV7-2	CASSPRTGGSYEQYF	TGTGCCAGCAGCCCACGGACAGGGGGATCCTACGAGCAGTACTTC
.	.	19	TRBJ2-6	TRBV21-1	CASSISRTGSLSGANVLTF	TGTGCCAGCAGCATATCCAGGACAGGTTCCCTCTCTGGGGCCAACGTCCTGACTTTC
.	.	15	TRBJ2-5	TRBV30	CAWFTWRDRQETQYF	TGTGCCTGGTTTACTTGGCGGGACCGCCAAGAGACCCAGTACTTC
TRBD1	.	14	TRBJ1-2	TRBV29-1	CSVWTGGGNYGYTF	TGCAGCGTTTGGACAGGTGGCGGAAACTATGGCTACACCTTC
.	.	14	TRBJ1-3	TRBV27	CASSSARQGYTIYF	TGTGCCAGCAGTTCCGCCCGGCAGGGGTACACCATATATTTT
.	.	16	TRBJ2-1	TRBV7-6	CASSLALGRQYNEQFF	TGTGCCAGCAGCTTAGCGCTAGGACGACAGTACAATGAGCAGTTCTTC
.	.	12	TRBJ1-4	TRBV29-1	CSGRDPNEKLFF	TGCAGCGGCCGGGATCCAAATGAAAAACTGTTTTTT
TRBD2	.	15	TRBJ2-3	TRBV6-1	CASSGLAGGEDTQYF	TGTGCCAGCAGCGGACTAGCGGGAGGAGAAGATACGCAGTATTTT
TRBD2	.	14	TRBJ2-7	TRBV2	CASRGLAGLYEQYF	TGTGCCAGCAGGGGACTAGCGGGCCTCTACGAGCAGTACTTC
TRBD1	.	13	TRBJ2-7	TRBV5-1	CASGTGGGYEQYF	TGCGCCAGCGGGACAGGGGGCGGCTACGAGCAGTACTTC
.	.	14	TRBJ2-3	TRBV14	CASSLADVGVTQYF	TGTGCCAGCAGTCTAGCAGACGTGGGCGTTACGCAGTATTTT